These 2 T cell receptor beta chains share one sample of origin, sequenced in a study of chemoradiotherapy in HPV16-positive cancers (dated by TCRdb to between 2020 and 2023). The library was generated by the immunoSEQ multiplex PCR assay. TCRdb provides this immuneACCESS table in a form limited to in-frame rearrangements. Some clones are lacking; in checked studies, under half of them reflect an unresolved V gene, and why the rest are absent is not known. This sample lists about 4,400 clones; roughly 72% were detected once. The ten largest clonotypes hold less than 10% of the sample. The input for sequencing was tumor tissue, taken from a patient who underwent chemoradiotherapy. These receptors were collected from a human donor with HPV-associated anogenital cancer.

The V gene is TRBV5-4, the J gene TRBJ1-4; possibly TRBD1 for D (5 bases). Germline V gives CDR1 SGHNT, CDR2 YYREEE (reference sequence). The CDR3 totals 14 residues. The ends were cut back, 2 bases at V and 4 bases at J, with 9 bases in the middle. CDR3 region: CASSLSGGNEKLFF. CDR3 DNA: TGTGCCAGCAGCTTAAGCGGGGGTAATGAAAAACTGTTTTTT.

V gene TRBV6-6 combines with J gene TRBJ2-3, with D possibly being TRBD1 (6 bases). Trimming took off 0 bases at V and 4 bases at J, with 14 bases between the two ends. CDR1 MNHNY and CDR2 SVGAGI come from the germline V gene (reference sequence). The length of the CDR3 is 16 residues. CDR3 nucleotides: TGTGCCAGCAGTTACTCCGGGACAACAGCTGCAGATACGCAGTATTTT. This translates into CASSYSGTTAADTQYF.